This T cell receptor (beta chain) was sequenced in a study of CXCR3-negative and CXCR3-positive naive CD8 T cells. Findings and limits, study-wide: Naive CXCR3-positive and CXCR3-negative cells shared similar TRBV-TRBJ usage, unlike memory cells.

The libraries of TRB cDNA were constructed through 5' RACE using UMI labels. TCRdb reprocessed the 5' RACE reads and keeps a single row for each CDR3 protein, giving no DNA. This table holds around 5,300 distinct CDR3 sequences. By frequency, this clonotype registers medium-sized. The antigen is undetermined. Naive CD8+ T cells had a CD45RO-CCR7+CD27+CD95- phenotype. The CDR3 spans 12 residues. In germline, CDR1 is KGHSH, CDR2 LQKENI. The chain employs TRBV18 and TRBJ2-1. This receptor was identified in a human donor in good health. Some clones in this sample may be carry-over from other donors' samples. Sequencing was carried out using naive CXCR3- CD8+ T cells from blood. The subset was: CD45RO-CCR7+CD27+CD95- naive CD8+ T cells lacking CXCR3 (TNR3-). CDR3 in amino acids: CASSRVSHEQFF.